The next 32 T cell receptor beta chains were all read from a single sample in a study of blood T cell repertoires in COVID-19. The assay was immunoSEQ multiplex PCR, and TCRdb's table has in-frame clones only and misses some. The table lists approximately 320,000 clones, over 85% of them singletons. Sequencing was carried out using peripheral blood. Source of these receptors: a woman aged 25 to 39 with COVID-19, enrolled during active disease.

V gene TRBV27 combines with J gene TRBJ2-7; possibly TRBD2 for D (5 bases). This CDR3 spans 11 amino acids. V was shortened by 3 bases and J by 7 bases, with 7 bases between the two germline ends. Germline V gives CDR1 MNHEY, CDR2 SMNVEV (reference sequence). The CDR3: CASSFGEEQYF. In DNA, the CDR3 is TGTGCCAGCAGTTTCGGGGAGGAGCAGTACTTC.

CDR3 sequence (DNA): TGTGCCAGCAGCTTAGATGAAGGGGGTACAGGGACAAATGAGCAGTTCTTC. Protein product: CASSLDEGGTGTNEQFF. The chain uses TRBV11-2 and TRBJ2-1, with a weak D call TRBD1 (6 bases). Deletions cut 0 bases from V and 7 bases from J, with 19 bases between. Germline-derived CDR1 and CDR2 are SGHAT and FQNNGV. The CDR3 length is 17 residues. Drawing the rest from reference TRBV11-2 and TRBJ2-1, the complete variable domain is EAGVAQSPRYKIIEKRQSVAFWCNPISGHATLYWYQQILGQGPKLLIQFQNNGVVDDSQLPKDRFSAERLKGVDSTLKIQPAKLEDSAVYLCASSLDEGGTGTNEQFFGPGTRLTVL.

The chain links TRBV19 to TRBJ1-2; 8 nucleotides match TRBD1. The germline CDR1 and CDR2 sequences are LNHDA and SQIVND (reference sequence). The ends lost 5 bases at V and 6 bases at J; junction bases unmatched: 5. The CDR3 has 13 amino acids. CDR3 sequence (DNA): TGTGCCAGTAGTCTCGGACAGGGAGATGGCTACACCTTC. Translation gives CASSLGQGDGYTF.

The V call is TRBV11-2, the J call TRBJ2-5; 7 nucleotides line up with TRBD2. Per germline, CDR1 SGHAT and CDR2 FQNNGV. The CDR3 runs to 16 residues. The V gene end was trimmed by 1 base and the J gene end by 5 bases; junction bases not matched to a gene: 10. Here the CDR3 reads CASSLVLGGEGETQYF. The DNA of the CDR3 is TGTGCCAGCAGCTTAGTATTGGGTGGGGAGGGGGAGACCCAGTACTTC. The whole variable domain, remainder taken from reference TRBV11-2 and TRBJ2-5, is EAGVAQSPRYKIIEKRQSVAFWCNPISGHATLYWYQQILGQGPKLLIQFQNNGVVDDSQLPKDRFSAERLKGVDSTLKIQPAKLEDSAVYLCASSLVLGGEGETQYFGPGTRLLVL.

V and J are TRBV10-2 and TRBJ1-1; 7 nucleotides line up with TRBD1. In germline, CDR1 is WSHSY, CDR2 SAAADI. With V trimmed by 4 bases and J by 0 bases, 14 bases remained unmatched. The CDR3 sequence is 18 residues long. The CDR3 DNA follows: TGCGCCAGCAGTGGACAGGGAAATTTCCGGACAATGAACACTGAAGCTTTCTTT. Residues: CASSGQGNFRTMNTEAFF.

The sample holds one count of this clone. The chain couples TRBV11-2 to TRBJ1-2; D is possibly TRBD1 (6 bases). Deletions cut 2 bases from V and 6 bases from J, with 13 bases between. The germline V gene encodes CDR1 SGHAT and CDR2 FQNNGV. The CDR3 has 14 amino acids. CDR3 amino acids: CASSLTGPGHGYTF. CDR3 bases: TGTGCCAGCAGCTTAACAGGGCCAGGGCATGGCTACACCTTC.

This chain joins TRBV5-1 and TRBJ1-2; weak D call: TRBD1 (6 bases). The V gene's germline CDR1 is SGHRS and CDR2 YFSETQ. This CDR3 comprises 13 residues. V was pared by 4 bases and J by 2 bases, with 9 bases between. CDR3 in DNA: TGCGCCAGCAGCCCTACAGGGAACTATGGCTACACCTTC. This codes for CASSPTGNYGYTF.

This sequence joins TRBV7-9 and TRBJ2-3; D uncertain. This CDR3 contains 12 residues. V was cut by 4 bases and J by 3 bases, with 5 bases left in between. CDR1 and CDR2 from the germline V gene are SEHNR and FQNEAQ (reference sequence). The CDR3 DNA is TGTGCCAGCAGCTCTGTAACAGATACGCAGTATTTT. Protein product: CASSSVTDTQYF.

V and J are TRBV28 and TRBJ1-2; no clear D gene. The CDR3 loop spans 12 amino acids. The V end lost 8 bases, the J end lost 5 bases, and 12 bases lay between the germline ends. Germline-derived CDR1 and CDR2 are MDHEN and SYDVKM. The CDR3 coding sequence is TGTGCCAGCGCAAGCTTACTATATGGCTACACCTTC. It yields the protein CASASLLYGYTF.

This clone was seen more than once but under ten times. DNA for the CDR3: TGTGCCAGCGGTCGAGGGGGGGAAAACATTCAGTACTTC. As protein: CASGRGGENIQYF. The chain is built from TRBV6-6 and TRBJ2-4, with D possibly TRBD2 on 7 matching bases. V lost 8 bases, J lost 5 bases, and 13 bases lay in between. Germline V gene data show CDR1 as MNHNY and CDR2 as SVGAGI (reference sequence). CDR3 length: 13 amino acids.

The CDR3: CASSPPRATVFGGDDEKLFF. The CDR3 region has the DNA TGTGCCAGCTCACCTCCTCGGGCAACAGTTTTTGGAGGTGACGATGAAAAACTGTTTTTT. The chain recombines TRBV18 with TRBJ1-4; D is uncertain. Trimming shortened V by 3 bases and J by 6 bases, and 29 bases separated the two germline ends. The CDR3 spans 20 residues. In germline, CDR1 is KGHSH, CDR2 LQKENI.

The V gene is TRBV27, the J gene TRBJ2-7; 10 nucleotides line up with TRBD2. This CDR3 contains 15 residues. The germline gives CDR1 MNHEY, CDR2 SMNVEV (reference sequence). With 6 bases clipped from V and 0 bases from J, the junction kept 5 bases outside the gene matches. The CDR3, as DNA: TGTGCCAGCAGCTTAGCGGGGGGCCTCTCCTACGAGCAGTACTTC. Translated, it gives CASSLAGGLSYEQYF.

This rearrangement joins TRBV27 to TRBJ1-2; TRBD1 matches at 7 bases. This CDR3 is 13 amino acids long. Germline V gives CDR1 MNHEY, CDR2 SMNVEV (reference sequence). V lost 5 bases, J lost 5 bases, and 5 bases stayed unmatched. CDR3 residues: CASSLGTEYGYTF. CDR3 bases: TGTGCCAGCAGTCTCGGGACAGAGTATGGCTACACCTTC.

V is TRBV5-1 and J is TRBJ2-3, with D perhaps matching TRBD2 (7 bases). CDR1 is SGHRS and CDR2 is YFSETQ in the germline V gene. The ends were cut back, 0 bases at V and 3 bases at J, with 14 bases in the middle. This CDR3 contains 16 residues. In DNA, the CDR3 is TGCGCCAGCAGCTTGGCCCTCCGGGGGGCTACAGATACGCAGTATTTT. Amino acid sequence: CASSLALRGATDTQYF.

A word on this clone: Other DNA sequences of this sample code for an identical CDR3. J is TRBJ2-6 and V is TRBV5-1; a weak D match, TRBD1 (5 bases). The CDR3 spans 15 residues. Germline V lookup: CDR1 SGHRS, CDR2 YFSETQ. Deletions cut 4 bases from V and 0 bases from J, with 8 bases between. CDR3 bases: TGCGCCAGCAGCCCGACAGTCTCTGGGGCCAACGTCCTGACTTTC. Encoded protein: CASSPTVSGANVLTF. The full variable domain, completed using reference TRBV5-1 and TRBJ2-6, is KAGVTQTPRYLIKTRGQQVTLSCSPISGHRSVSWYQQTPGQGLQFLFEYFSETQRNKGNFPGRFSGRQFSNSRSEMNVSTLELGDSALYLCASSPTVSGANVLTFGAGSRLTVL.

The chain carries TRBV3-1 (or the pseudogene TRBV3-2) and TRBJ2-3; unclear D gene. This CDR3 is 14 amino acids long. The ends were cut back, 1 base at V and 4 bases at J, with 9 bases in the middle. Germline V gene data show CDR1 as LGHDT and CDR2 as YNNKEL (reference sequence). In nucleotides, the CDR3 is TGTGCCAGCAGCCAAGTACCCCGGGCAGATACGCAGTATTTT. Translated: CASSQVPRADTQYF.

CDR3 sequence reads: CAIRHRGENSPLHF. CDR3 in DNA: TGTGCCATCAGGCACAGGGGTGAGAATTCACCCCTCCACTTT. This chain connects TRBV10-3 to TRBJ1-6; 7 positions agree with TRBD1. CDR3 size: 14 residues. V gave up 6 bases and J gave up 7 bases; unmatched junction bases: 6. In germline, CDR1 is ENHRY, CDR2 SYGVKD.

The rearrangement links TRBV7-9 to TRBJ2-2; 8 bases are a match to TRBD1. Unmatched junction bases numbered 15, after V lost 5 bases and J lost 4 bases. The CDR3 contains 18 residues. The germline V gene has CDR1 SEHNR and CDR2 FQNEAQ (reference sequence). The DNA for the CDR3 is TGTGCCAGCAGCGAGCGCCGCGCCGGGACAGGTGTCACCGGGGAGCTGTTTTTT. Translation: CASSERRAGTGVTGELFF.

The chain's CDR3 is CASREENTDTQYF. Written as DNA, the CDR3 is TGTGCCAGCCGAGAGGAGAACACAGATACGCAGTATTTT. The chain employs TRBV19 and TRBJ2-3; D is unclear. This CDR3 region has 13 residues. CDR1 is LNHDA, CDR2 SQIVND, per germline (reference sequence). Trimming stripped 9 bases from V and 2 bases from J, with 12 bases between.

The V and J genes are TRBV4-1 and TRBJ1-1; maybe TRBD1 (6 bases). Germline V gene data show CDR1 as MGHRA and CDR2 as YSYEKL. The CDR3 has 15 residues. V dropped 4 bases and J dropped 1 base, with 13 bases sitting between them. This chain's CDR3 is CASSRTATGNTEAFF. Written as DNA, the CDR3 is TGCGCCAGCAGCCGGACAGCGACAGGGAACACTGAAGCTTTCTTT.

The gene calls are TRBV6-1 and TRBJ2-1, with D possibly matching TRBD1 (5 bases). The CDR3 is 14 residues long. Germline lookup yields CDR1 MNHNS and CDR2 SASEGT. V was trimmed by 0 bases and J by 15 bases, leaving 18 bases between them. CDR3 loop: CASSEALLRGAPFF. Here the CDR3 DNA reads TGTGCCAGCAGTGAAGCGCTTCTACGTGGGGCTCCGTTCTTC.

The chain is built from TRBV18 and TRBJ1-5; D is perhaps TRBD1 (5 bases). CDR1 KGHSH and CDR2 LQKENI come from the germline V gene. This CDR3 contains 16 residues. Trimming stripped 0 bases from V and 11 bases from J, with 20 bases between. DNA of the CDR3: TGTGCCAGCTCACCACCGGGAGGGATCTCTGGGGGGTCCCAGCATTTT. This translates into CASSPPGGISGGSQHF.

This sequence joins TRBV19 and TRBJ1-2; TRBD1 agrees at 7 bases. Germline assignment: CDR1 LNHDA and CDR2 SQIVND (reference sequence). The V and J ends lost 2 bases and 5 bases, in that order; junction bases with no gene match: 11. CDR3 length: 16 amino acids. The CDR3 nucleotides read TGTGCCAGTAGTATAACCCCCGTGACAGGGCGATATGGCTACACCTTC. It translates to CASSITPVTGRYGYTF.

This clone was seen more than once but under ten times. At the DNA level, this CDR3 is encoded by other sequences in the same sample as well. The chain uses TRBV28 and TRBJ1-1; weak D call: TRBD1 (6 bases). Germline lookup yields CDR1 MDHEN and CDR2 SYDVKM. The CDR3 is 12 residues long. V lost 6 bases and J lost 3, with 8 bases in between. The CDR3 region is CASRPGDTEAFF. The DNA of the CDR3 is TGTGCCAGCAGACCAGGGGACACTGAAGCTTTCTTT.

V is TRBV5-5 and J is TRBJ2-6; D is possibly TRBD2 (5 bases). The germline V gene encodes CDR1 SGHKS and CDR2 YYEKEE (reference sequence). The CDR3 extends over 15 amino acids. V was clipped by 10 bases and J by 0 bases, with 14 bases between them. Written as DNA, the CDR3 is TGTGCCTCCGAGGGCTGGAACTCTGGGGCCAACGTCCTGACTTTC. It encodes CASEGWNSGANVLTF.

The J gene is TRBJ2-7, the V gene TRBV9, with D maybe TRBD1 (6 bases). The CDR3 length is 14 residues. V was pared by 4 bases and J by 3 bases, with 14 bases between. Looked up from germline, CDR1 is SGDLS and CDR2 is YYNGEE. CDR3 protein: CASSHLMDSYEQYF. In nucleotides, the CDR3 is TGTGCCAGCAGCCACCTGATGGACAGCTACGAGCAGTACTTC.

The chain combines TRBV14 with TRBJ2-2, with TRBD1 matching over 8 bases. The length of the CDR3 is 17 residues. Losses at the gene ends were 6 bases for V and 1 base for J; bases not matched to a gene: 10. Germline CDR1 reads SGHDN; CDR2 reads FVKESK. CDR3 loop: CASRLTGAIRNTGELFF. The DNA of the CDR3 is TGTGCCAGCAGGTTGACAGGGGCGATAAGGAACACCGGGGAGCTGTTTTTT.

For the CDR3, the DNA is TGTGCCAGCAGCGTAGTGGGAGGTGACCCCGGCGGCTATGGCTACACCTTC. The encoded protein is CASSVVGGDPGGYGYTF. This sequence joins TRBV9 and TRBJ1-2; no definite D call. CDR1 is SGDLS, CDR2 YYNGEE, per germline. V was pared by 0 bases and J by 4 bases, with 19 bases between. The CDR3 extends over 17 amino acids.

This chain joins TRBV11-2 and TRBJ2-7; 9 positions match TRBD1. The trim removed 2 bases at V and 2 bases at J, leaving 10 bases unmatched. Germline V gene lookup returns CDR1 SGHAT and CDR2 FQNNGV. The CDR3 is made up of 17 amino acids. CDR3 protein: CASSLKASTGGPYEQYF. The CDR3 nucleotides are TGTGCCAGCAGCTTAAAGGCCTCGACAGGGGGTCCCTACGAGCAGTACTTC.

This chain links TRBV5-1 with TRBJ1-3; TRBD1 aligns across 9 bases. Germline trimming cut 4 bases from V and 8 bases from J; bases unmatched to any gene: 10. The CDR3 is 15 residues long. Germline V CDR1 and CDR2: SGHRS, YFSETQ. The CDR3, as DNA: TGCGCCAGCAGCCAGGGACAGGGATTATGGGACACCATATATTTT. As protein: CASSQGQGLWDTIYF. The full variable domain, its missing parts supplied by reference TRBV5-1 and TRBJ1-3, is KAGVTQTPRYLIKTRGQQVTLSCSPISGHRSVSWYQQTPGQGLQFLFEYFSETQRNKGNFPGRFSGRQFSNSRSEMNVSTLELGDSALYLCASSQGQGLWDTIYFGEGSWLTVV.

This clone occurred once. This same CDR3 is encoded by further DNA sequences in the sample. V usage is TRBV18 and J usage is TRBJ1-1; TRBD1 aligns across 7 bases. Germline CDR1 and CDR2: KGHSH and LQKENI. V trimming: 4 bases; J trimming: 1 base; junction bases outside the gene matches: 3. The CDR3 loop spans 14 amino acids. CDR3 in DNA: TGTGCCAGCTCACTTCAGGGGGGGAACACTGAAGCTTTCTTT. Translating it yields CASSLQGGNTEAFF.

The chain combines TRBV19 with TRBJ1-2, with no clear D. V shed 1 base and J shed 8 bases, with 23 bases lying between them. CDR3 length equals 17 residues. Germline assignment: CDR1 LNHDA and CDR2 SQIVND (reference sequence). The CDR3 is CASSIGPRPLIRGGYTF. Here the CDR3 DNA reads TGTGCCAGTAGTATAGGCCCCCGCCCCTTAATCCGCGGGGGCTACACCTTC.